The TCR beta chain described here comes from a study of shared clonotypes between healthy human individuals. Study-level findings and limits: Rarefaction analysis demonstrated incomplete sorted-subset sequencing notwithstanding large depth.

Germline values: CDR1 MNHEY, CDR2 SVGAGI. Losses at the gene ends were 10 bases for V and 2 bases for J; bases not matched to a gene: 6. The CDR3 runs to 15 residues. Every subset's genomic DNA went evenly onto several immunoSEQ plates. Using immunoSEQ multiplex PCR, the repertoire was profiled, and TCRdb retains in-frame clones only, with some absent. The table includes some 1,900,000 clones, about 94% detected once. Remarks on this clone: The antigen remains unidentified.

The naive CD8 population came from CD45RO-negative cells selected for CCR7, without terminally differentiated effector memory CD45RA+ cells. Every donor was a Caucasian adult from Nashville, Tennessee. The chain joins TRBV6-5 to TRBJ2-2; TRBD2 matches 11 bases. The sequenced sample was naive CD8+ T cells sorted from blood. The sequence was collected from a man aged 18 to 30 in good health. In DNA form, the CDR3 reads TGTGCCACGAACCTAGCGGGGGGCAACACCGGGGAGCTGTTTTTT. This gives the protein CATNLAGGNTGELFF.